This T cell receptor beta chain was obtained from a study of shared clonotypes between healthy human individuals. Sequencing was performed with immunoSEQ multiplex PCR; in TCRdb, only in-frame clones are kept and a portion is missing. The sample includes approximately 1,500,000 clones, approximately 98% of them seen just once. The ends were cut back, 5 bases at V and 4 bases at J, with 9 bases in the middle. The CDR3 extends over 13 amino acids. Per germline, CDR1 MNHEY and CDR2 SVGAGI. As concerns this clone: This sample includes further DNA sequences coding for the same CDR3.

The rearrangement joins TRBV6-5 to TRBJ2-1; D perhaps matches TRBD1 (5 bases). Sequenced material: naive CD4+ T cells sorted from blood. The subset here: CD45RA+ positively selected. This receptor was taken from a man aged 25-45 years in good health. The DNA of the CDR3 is TGTGCCAGCAGTCCTGACAGATACAATGAGCAGTTCTTC. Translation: CASSPDRYNEQFF.